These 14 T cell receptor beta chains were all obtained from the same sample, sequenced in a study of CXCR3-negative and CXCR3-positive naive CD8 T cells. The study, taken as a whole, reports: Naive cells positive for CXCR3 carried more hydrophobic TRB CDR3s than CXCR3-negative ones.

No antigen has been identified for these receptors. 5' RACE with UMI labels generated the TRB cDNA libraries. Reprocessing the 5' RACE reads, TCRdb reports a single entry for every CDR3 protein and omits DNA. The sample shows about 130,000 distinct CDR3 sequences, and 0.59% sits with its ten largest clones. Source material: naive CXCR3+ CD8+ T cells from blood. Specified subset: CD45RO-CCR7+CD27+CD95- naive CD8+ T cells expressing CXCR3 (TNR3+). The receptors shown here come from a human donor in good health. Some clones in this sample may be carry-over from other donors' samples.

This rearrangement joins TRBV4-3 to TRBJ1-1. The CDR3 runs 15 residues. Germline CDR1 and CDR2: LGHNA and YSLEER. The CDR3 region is CASSQSVLGNTEAFF.

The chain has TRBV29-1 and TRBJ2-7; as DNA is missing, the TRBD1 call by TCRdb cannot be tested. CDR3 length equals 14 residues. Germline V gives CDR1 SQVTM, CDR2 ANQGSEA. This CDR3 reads CSVDTDRGGYEQYF.

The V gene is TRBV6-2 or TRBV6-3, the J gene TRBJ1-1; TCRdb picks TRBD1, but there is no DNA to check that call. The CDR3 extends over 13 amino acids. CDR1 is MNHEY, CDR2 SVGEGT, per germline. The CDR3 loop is CASSYLGPTEAFF.

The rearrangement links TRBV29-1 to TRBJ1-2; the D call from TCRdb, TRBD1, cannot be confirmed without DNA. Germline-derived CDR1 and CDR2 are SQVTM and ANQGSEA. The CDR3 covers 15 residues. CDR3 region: CSVEDTQAPVYGYTF.

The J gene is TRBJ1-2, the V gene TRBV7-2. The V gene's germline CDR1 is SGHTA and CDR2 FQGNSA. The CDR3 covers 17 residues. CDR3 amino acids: CASSSPTTALNFYGYTF.

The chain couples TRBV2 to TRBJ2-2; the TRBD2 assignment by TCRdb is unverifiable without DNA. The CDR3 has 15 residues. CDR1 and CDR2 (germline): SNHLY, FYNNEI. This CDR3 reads CASSELAGNTGELFF. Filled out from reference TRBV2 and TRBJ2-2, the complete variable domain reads EPEVTQTPSHQVTQMGQEVILRCVPISNHLYFYWYRQILGQKVEFLVSFYNNEISEKSEIFDDQFSVERPDGSNFTLKIRSTKLEDSAMYFCASSELAGNTGELFFGEGSRLTVL.

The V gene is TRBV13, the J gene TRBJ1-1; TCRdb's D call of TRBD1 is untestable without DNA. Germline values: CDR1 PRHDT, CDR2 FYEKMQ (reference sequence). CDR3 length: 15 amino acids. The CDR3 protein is CASSPSPGQSTEAFF.

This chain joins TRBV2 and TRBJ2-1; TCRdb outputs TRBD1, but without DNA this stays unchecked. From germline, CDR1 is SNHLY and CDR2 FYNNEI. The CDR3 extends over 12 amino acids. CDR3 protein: CASKGGYNEQFF.

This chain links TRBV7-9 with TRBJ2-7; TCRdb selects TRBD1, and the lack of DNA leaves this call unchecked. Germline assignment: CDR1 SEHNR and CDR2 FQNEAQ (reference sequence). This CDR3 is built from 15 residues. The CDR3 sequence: CASISRENSKYEQYF.

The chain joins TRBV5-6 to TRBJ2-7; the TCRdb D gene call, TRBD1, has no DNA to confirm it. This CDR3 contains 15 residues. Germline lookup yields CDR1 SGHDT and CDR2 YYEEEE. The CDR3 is CASSLAAGNRDEQYF.

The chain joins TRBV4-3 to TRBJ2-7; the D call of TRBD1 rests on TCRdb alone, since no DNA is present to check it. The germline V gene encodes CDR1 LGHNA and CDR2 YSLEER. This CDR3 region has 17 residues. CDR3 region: CASSQENDRGSSYEQDF.

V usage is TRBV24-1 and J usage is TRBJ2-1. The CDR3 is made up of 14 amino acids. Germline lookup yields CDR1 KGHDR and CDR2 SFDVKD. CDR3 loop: CATSLGSSYNEQFF.

This CDR3 reads CATSVSVANTGELFF. V is TRBV24-1 and J is TRBJ2-2. CDR3 length: 15 residues. CDR1 and CDR2 from the germline V gene are KGHDR and SFDVKD.

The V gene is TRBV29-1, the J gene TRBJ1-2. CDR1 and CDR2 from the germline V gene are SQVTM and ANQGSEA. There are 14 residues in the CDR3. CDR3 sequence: CSVELEVPNYGYTF.